This T cell receptor (beta chain) is drawn from a study of cytomegalovirus exposure and HLA in healthy donors. The PCR contained 60 Vbeta and 13 Jbeta primers. Sequencing used immunoSEQ multiplex PCR; TCRdb keeps in-frame clones, though not all of them. The sample holds approximately 210,000 clones; 77% are singletons and the top ten take roughly 2.1%. Trimming removed 5 bases at V and 0 bases at J, with 13 bases between. CDR1 is MDHEN, CDR2 SYDVKM, per germline. The CDR3 has 15 residues. J is TRBJ1-1 and V is TRBV28, with a tentative D call TRBD1 (6 bases). The sample taken for sequencing was PBMCs. This TCR was recovered from a woman in her 30s in good health and CMV-seropositive. The chain's CDR3 is CASSPSRTVNTEAFF. The CDR3 nucleotides read TGTGCCAGCAGTCCCTCGAGGACAGTGAACACTGAAGCTTTCTTT.